The sequence of this T cell receptor (beta chain) was determined in a study of shared clonotypes between healthy human individuals. All the donors were Caucasian adults who lived in Nashville, Tennessee. This CDR3 is 14 amino acids long. Germline values: CDR1 SGDLS, CDR2 YYNGEE. The V end lost 3 bases, the J end lost 0 bases, and 7 bases lay between the germline ends. Worth noting for this clone: The same CDR3 can be traced to other DNA sequences in this sample.

Here immunoSEQ multiplex PCR was the method, and the copy in TCRdb shows in-frame clones only, minus some. The sample has 2 million to 2.5 million clones; approximately 96% are singletons. The V and J genes are TRBV9 and TRBJ1-3, with D possibly TRBD1 on 6 matching bases. The clonotype was recovered from a man younger than 35 in good health. Sequenced sample: naive CD4+ T cells sorted from blood. Subset given: CD45RA+ positively selected. The CDR3 DNA reads TGTGCCAGCAGCGCACAGGGCTCTGGAAACACCATATATTTT. Translating it yields CASSAQGSGNTIYF.